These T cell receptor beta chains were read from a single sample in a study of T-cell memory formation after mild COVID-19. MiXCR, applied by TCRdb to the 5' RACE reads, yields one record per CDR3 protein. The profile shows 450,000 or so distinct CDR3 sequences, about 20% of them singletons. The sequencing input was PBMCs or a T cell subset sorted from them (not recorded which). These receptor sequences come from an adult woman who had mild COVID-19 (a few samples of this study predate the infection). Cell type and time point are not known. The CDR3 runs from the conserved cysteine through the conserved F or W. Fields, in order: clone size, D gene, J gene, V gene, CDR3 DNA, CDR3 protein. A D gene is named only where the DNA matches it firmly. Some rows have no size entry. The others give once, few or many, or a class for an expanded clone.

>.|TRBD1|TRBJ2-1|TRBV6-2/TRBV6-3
TGTGCCAGCAGTCCCCTCGGGACAGGGGTTCACGATGAGCAGTTCTTC
CASSPLGTGVHDEQFF
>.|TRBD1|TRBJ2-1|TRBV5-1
TGCGCCAGCAGCTCCGGGACAGCCGGTGAGCAGTTCTTC
CASSSGTAGEQFF
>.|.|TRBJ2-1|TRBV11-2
TGTGCCAGCAGCTTAGAGGTCGGCTACTCCTACAATGAGCAGTTCTTC
CASSLEVGYSYNEQFF
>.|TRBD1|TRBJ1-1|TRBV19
TGTGCCAGTAGTGCACCCGCCGGGACAGGGGGCGCCGACACTGAAGCTTTCTTT
CASSAPAGTGGADTEAFF
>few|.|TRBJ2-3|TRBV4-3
TGCGCCAGCAGCAAAAACCTGGGAGAGTATACGCAGTATTTT
CASSKNLGEYTQYF
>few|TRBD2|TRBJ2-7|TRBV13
TGTGCCAGCAGCTTGAGGGAGGGCCGGTACGAGCAGTACTTC
CASSLREGRYEQYF
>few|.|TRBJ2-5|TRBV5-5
TGTGCCAGCAGCCCGGGGGCCGGGGCGACCCAGTACTTC
CASSPGAGATQYF
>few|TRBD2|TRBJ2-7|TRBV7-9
TGTGCCAGCAGCTTAGAAGCGGGAGGGAACGAGCAGTACTTC
CASSLEAGGNEQYF
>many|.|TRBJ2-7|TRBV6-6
TGTGCCAGCAGTTACTCGGACAGAGGCTACGAGCAGTACTTC
CASSYSDRGYEQYF
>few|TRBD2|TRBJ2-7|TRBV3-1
TGTGCCAGCAGCCAAGGGACTAGCGGCAGGCTCTGGGAGCAGTACTTC
CASSQGTSGRLWEQYF
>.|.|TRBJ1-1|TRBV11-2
TGTGCCGTCAGAACGAGGGACACTGAAGCTTTCTTT
CAVRTRDTEAFF
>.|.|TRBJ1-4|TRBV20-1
TGCAGTGCTAGACGCAGTAGCAATGAAAAACTGTTTTTT
CSARRSSNEKLFF
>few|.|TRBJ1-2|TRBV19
TGTGCCAGTAGTATGAGGGAGTATGGCTACACCTTC
CASSMREYGYTF
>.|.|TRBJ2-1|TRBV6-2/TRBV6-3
TGTGCCAGCAGCCCAGACTACCTCTACAATGAGCAGTTCTTC
CASSPDYLYNEQFF
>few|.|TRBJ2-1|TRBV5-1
TGCGCCAGCAGCTTGGCCGAAGGCGCTTACAATGAGCAGTTCTTC
CASSLAEGAYNEQFF
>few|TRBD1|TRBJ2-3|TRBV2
TGTGCCAGCAGCCGACAGGGGGCCGCTAGCGATACGCAGTATTTT
CASSRQGAASDTQYF
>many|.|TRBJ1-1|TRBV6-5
TGTGCCAGCAGTTACTCGGGAGCTACTGAAGCTTTCTTT
CASSYSGATEAFF
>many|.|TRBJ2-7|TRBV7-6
TGTGCCAGCAGCTCAACAGCCGCGCGGACACCGTCCTACGAGCAGTACTTC
CASSSTAARTPSYEQYF
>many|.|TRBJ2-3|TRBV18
TGTGCCAGCAGCCCCTCATCAGATACGCAGTATTTT
CASSPSSDTQYF
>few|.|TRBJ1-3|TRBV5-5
TGTGCCAGCACCTTCGGAGGGAAGGTTGGCGGAAACACCATATATTTT
CASTFGGKVGGNTIYF
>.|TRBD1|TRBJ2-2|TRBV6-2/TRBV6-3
TGTGCCAGCAGTTACGACAGGGCCACCGGGGAGCTGTTTTTT
CASSYDRATGELFF
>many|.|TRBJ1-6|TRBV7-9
TGTGCCAGCAGCTTGAAGGGGAATTCACCCCTCCACTTT
CASSLKGNSPLHF
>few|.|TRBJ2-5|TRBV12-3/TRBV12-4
TGTGCCAGCAGTTTAGTAACGGGCCTTGAGACCCAGTACTTC
CASSLVTGLETQYF
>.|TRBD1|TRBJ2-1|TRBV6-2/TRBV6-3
TGTGCCAGCAGAGAGAGACAGGGGGCAGTTTCCTACAATGAGCAGTTCTTC
CASRERQGAVSYNEQFF
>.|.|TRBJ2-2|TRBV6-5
TGTGCCAGCAGTCGGCGCCGGGGCAGGGGCTTTTCCGGGGAGCTGTTTTTT
CASSRRRGRGFSGELFF
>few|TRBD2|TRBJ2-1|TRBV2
TGTGCCAGCAGTGAAGCTTCCTGGGGAAGCGGGGTAAACAATGAGCAGTTCTTC
CASSEASWGSGVNNEQFF
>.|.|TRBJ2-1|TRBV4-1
TGCGCCAGCAGCCAAGGGAACAGGTATGAGCAGTTCTTC
CASSQGNRYEQFF
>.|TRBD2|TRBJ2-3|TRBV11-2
TGTGCCAGCAGTCTTCGTCTAGCGGGAGGCCTCACAGATACGCAGTATTTT
CASSLRLAGGLTDTQYF
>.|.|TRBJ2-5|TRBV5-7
TGTGCCAGCAGCTTGTATAGGGAGGAGACCCAGTACTTC
CASSLYREETQYF
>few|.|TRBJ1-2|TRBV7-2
TGTGCCAGCAGCTTAGGCAGGGAGGGAGGCTACACCTTC
CASSLGREGGYTF
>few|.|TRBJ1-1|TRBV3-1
TGTGCCAGCAGCCGTTCCGACAGCTTGAACACTGAAGCTTTCTTT
CASSRSDSLNTEAFF
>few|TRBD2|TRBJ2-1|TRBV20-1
TGCAGTGCACCTAGGGCTCCGGGACTAGATTTCCATGAGCAGTTCTTC
CSAPRAPGLDFHEQFF